This T cell receptor (beta chain) was captured by sequencing in a study of early T cells in non-severe SARS-CoV-2 infection. Study in general: Sequencing used unsorted whole-blood bulk RNA, so chains lack pairing.

The germline V and J ends were trimmed by 1 base and 10 bases, with 17 bases remaining between them. The CDR3 has 15 residues. Germline CDR1 LGHDT, CDR2 YNNKEL (reference sequence). This clonotype was counted many times. The antigen is unknown. Study-wide points: Private and CD4 specificities were missed by VDJdb matching, skewed to anti-spike CD8.

Unique molecular identifiers were attached to individual cDNA molecules. TCRdb called the 5' RACE reads again in MiXCR, with one record for every CDR3 protein. Among more than 45,000 distinct CDR3 sequences listed, over 10% were seen once. What was sequenced was whole blood. This clonotype originated in an adult who was a healthcare worker with PCR-confirmed SARS-CoV-2 infection or an uninfected control (not recorded which). The V gene is TRBV3-1, the J gene TRBJ2-1, with a possible D match to TRBD2 (7 bases). In DNA, the CDR3 is TGTGCCAGCAGCCAAGCGGGGGGCCAATCTTGGGAGCAGTTCTTC. Translating gives CASSQAGGQSWEQFF.